This TCR beta chain was sequenced for a study of PD-1 blockade in classical Hodgkin lymphoma. The overall study: Intravenous delivery of nivolumab at 3 mg/kg to patients occurred every 2 weeks. Whole-study results and caveats: Significantly greater TCR diversity emerged by C4D1 in CD4+ cells but not CD8+ cells.

Trimming cost V 5 bases and J 0 bases; bases outside gene matches: 6. This CDR3 is built from 15 residues. Germline V gene sequence: CDR1 MDHEN, CDR2 SYDVKM. The patients all showed relapse after autologous stem cell transplantation, while their brentuximab vedotin exposure varied. Best outcomes ranged across complete response, partial response and progressive disease. Remarks on this clone: What it recognizes is unknown.

The repertoire was sequenced with immunoSEQ multiplex PCR; TCRdb's copy has only in-frame clones and lacks some. The sample consists of approximately 70,000 clones, just over 90% of them appearing once. Specimen: peripheral blood mononuclear cells (PBMCs), collected at baseline. The chain links TRBV28 to TRBJ2-7; 8 positions match TRBD1. The receptor was isolated from a human donor with classical Hodgkin lymphoma. The CDR3 nucleotides are TGTGCCAGCAGTCGGGACAGGCAAACCTCCTACGAGCAGTACTTC. It is translated as CASSRDRQTSYEQYF.